The entry below describes one T cell receptor beta chain. These data originate in a study of T cell changes during pregnancy in multiple sclerosis. The CDR3 extends over 14 amino acids. Trimming left V 6 bases short and J 3 bases short, with 11 bases between. Germline values: CDR1 MNHNS, CDR2 SASEGT. Libraries were prepared by immunoSEQ multiplex PCR; TCRdb keeps only in-frame clonotypes and omits some of them. The data contain more than 90,000 clones, more than 85% of them singletons. Sample: peripheral blood, taken in the third trimester of pregnancy. This TCR came from a female donor with multiple sclerosis, enrolled in a pregnancy study. The J gene is TRBJ2-2, the V gene TRBV6-1; TRBD2 is a possible D gene (5 bases). The CDR3 loop reads CASRRVQDTGELFF. The CDR3 DNA reads as TGTGCCAGCAGGCGGGTGCAGGACACCGGGGAGCTGTTTTTT.